This T cell receptor beta chain was found in a study of blood T cell repertoires in COVID-19. The assay was immunoSEQ multiplex PCR, and TCRdb's table has in-frame clones only and misses some. The sample yields about 170,000 clones, around 80% seen once. Germline CDR1 reads MNHEY; CDR2 reads SVGAGI. CDR3 size: 14 residues. V dropped 7 bases and J dropped 4 bases, with 17 bases sitting between them. The sequence was collected from a woman in her 70s in a cohort exposed to, infected with or recovered from COVID-19 (not recorded which). The sequenced material came from PBMCs or T cells enriched from blood (not recorded which). J is TRBJ2-7 and V is TRBV6-5, with TRBD1 as a possible D gene (5 bases). In DNA form, the CDR3 reads TGTGCCAGCACCTTACACGGCAGGGCTTACGAGCAGTACTTC. Its translation: CASTLHGRAYEQYF.